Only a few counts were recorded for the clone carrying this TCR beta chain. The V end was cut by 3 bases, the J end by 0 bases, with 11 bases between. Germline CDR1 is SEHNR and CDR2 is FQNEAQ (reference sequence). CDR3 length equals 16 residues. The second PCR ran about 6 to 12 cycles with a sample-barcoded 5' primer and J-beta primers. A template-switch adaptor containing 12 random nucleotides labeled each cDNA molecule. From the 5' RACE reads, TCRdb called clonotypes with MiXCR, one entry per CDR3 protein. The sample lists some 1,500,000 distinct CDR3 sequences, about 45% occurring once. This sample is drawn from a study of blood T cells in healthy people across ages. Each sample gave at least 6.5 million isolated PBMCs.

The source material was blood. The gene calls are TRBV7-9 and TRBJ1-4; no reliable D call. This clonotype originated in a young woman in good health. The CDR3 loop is CASSFTETSTNEKLFF. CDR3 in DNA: TGTGCCAGCAGCTTTACAGAAACATCAACTAATGAAAAACTGTTTTTT.